This entry lists 27 T cell receptor beta chains sequenced from one sample in a study of shared clonotypes between healthy human individuals. Only in-frame clones appear in the TCRdb table, and some are missing; sequencing was by immunoSEQ multiplex PCR. The table records about 690,000 clones, about nine tenths of them present only once. Sequenced sample: memory CD8+ T cells from PBMCs. Subset reported: CD45RO+ cells pooled with CCR7-negative TemRA cells. These receptors were obtained from a man aged 18 to 30 in good health. Some clones in this sample may be carry-over from other donors' samples.

This clone was found a few times. The chain couples TRBV9 to TRBJ1-1; tentatively, D is TRBD1 (5 bases). Germline CDR1 is SGDLS and CDR2 is YYNGEE. V dropped 5 bases and J dropped 6 bases, with 17 bases sitting between them. There are 14 residues in the CDR3. CDR3 DNA sequence: TGTGCCAGCAGACCCGGGGACCAACCGGCTGAAGCTTTCTTT. It codes for CASRPGDQPAEAFF.

V gene TRBV19 combines with J gene TRBJ2-7, with D perhaps matching TRBD2 (6 bases). V lost 0 bases and J lost 5, with 20 bases in between. From germline, CDR1 is LNHDA and CDR2 SQIVND (reference sequence). The CDR3 runs to 17 residues. The CDR3 DNA reads TGTGCCAGTAGTATAGATCTTGAGACTAGTGTCAGCAACGAGCAGTACTTC. This sequence encodes CASSIDLETSVSNEQYF.

The V call is TRBV9, the J call TRBJ1-2, with D maybe TRBD1 (5 bases). CDR3 length: 15 residues. Per germline, CDR1 SGDLS and CDR2 YYNGEE. Trimming shortened V by 3 bases and J by 0 bases, and 12 bases separated the two germline ends. The CDR3 is CASSATWDANYGYTF. The CDR3 DNA follows: TGTGCCAGCAGCGCCACCTGGGACGCTAACTATGGCTACACCTTC. Complete variable domain (other parts from reference TRBV9 and TRBJ1-2): DSGVTQTPKHLITATGQRVTLRCSPRSGDLSVYWYQQSLDQGLQFLIQYYNGEERAKGNILERFSAQQFPDLHSELNLSSLELGDSALYFCASSATWDANYGYTFGSGTRLTVV.

This chain uses TRBV5-4 with TRBJ2-1; perhaps TRBD2 as D (6 bases). The CDR3 loop spans 15 amino acids. V was clipped by 1 base and J by 6 bases, with 14 bases between them. The germline CDR1 and CDR2 sequences are SGHNT and YYREEE (reference sequence). The CDR3 DNA reads TGTGCCAGCAGCTTGAGGACTACCCTCCGCAATGAGCAGTTCTTC. It translates to CASSLRTTLRNEQFF.

The CDR3 DNA is TGCGCCAGCAGCCTCGGGGGGGGCACTGAAGCTTTCTTT. Translating gives CASSLGGGTEAFF. The chain combines TRBV4-3 with TRBJ1-1; D might be TRBD1 (5 bases). The CDR3 length is 13 residues. Per the germline V gene, CDR1 is LGHNA and CDR2 is YSLEER. V was trimmed by 4 bases and J by 4 bases, leaving 10 bases between them.

Only one count was recorded for this clone. The V gene is TRBV5-1, the J gene TRBJ1-4; TRBD1 might be the D (6 bases). Deletions cut 4 bases from V and 0 bases from J, with 7 bases between. CDR1 and CDR2 from the germline V gene are SGHRS and YFSETQ. The CDR3 has 14 amino acids. The chain's CDR3 is CASSPGATNEKLFF. The CDR3 DNA sequence: TGCGCCAGCAGCCCAGGGGCAACTAATGAAAAACTGTTTTTT.

This clone was counted at least ten times. The chain uses TRBV6-4 and TRBJ2-3; 8 bases agree with TRBD1. In germline, CDR1 is MRHNA, CDR2 SNTAGT. The CDR3 covers 14 residues. Trimming at V came to 3 bases and at J to 1 base, leaving 0 bases not matched to a gene. CDR3 region: CASSETGGTDTQYF. For the CDR3, the DNA is TGTGCCAGCAGTGAGACAGGGGGCACAGATACGCAGTATTTT.

The rearrangement joins TRBV29-1 to TRBJ2-5; no reliable D call. Trimming pared 4 bases from V and 5 bases from J, leaving 14 bases between. This CDR3 contains 13 residues. From germline, CDR1 is SQVTM and CDR2 ANQGSEA. DNA of the CDR3: TGCAGCGTTGCCTCTAGGCCTTCGGAGACCCAGTACTTC. It translates to CSVASRPSETQYF. The full variable domain, with the rest looked up from reference TRBV29-1 and TRBJ2-5, is SAVISQKPSRDICQRGTSLTIQCQVDSQVTMMFWYRQQPGQSLTLIATANQGSEATYESGFVIDKFPISRPNLTFSTLTVSNMSPEDSSIYLCSVASRPSETQYFGPGTRLLVL.

The chain carries TRBV4-2 and TRBJ1-2, with D hard to call. The CDR3 is 15 residues long. CDR1 and CDR2 (germline): LGHNA, YNFKEQ. Between the trimmed V and J ends, which lost 1 base and 6 bases, there was a span of 15 bases. CDR3 region: CASSQVAGPSNGYTF. CDR3 sequence (DNA): TGTGCCAGCAGCCAAGTAGCTGGTCCATCCAATGGCTACACCTTC.

This sequence joins TRBV9 and TRBJ2-5; maybe TRBD1 (6 bases). V gave up 2 bases and J gave up 5 bases, with 19 bases separating them. The CDR3 covers 16 residues. The germline CDR1 and CDR2 sequences are SGDLS and YYNGEE. This CDR3 reads CASSVKSVGGGETQYF. Written as DNA, the CDR3 is TGTGCCAGCAGCGTTAAATCCGTAGGGGGTGGTGAGACCCAGTACTTC.

The chain recombines TRBV27 with TRBJ2-1, with 7 nucleotides matching TRBD2. CDR3 length: 15 residues. The V gene end was trimmed by 9 bases and the J gene end by 8 bases; junction bases not matched to a gene: 16. From germline, CDR1 is MNHEY and CDR2 SMNVEV (reference sequence). CDR3 nucleotides: TGTGCCAGTTCCGCCGGGACTACCGGAAGGGATGAGCAGTTCTTC. Protein product: CASSAGTTGRDEQFF.

The chain recombines TRBV7-8 with TRBJ1-2; no clear D. V was pared by 3 bases and J by 1 base, with 15 bases between. Looked up from germline, CDR1 is SGHVS and CDR2 is FQNEAQ. The CDR3 has 16 residues. This CDR3 is CASSLSWEEVNYGYTF. The CDR3 coding sequence is TGTGCCAGCAGCTTGTCTTGGGAGGAGGTTAACTATGGCTACACCTTC.

The J gene is TRBJ2-7, the V gene TRBV5-8, with D unresolved. Per the germline V gene, CDR1 is SGHTS and CDR2 is YDEGEE. The CDR3 is 14 residues long. Trimming removed 4 bases from V and 1 base from J, with 12 bases in between. The DNA of the CDR3 is TGTGCCAGCAGCCCTCTGACGGAGTCCTACGAGCAGTACTTC. Residues: CASSPLTESYEQYF.

This chain links TRBV6-1 with TRBJ1-1; a possible D gene is TRBD1 (5 bases). V shed 7 bases and J shed 0 bases, with 9 bases lying between them. CDR1 and CDR2 from the germline V gene are MNHNS and SASEGT. The CDR3 contains 13 residues. CDR3 in DNA: TGTGCCAGCATGGAGGGGATGAACACTGAAGCTTTCTTT. Translating gives CASMEGMNTEAFF.

This chain uses TRBV30 with TRBJ2-7; the match to TRBD1 covers 10 bases. Germline V gene data show CDR1 as GTSNPN and CDR2 as SVGIG (reference sequence). The CDR3 loop spans 14 amino acids. The V gene end was trimmed by 1 base and the J gene end by 1 base; junction bases not matched to a gene: 1. The CDR3 sequence: CAWSADRGSYEQYF. The CDR3 DNA sequence: TGTGCCTGGAGTGCGGACAGGGGGTCCTACGAGCAGTACTTC.

This clone was recorded only once. The J gene is TRBJ2-5, the V gene TRBV4-1; 11 bases map to TRBD2. V gave up 4 bases and J gave up 3 bases; unmatched junction bases: 4. Germline CDR1 and CDR2: MGHRA and YSYEKL. This CDR3 has 15 residues. The CDR3 coding sequence is TGCGCCAGCAGCCGCCGACTAGCGGGGAAAGAGACCCAGTACTTC. This gives the protein CASSRRLAGKETQYF.

V and J are TRBV28 and TRBJ1-1; no clear D. The CDR3 runs 14 residues. CDR1 and CDR2 (germline): MDHEN, SYDVKM. Between the trimmed V and J ends, which lost 3 bases and 2 bases, there was a span of 10 bases. In DNA, the CDR3 is TGTGCCAGCAGTTTGAAACAAAGTAACACTGAAGCTTTCTTT. Its translation is CASSLKQSNTEAFF.

This clone was picked up a small number of times. V gene TRBV7-9 combines with J gene TRBJ2-5, with D possibly being TRBD1 or TRBD2 (6 bases each). This CDR3 is 14 amino acids long. V was pared by 5 bases and J by 4 bases, with 14 bases between. Germline CDR1 SEHNR, CDR2 FQNEAQ (reference sequence). The CDR3 reads CASSISGALETQYF. CDR3 bases: TGTGCCAGCAGCATCTCGGGGGCCCTAGAGACCCAGTACTTC.

The gene calls are TRBV2 and TRBJ1-2; maybe TRBD1 (5 bases). Trimming took 4 bases from V and 3 from J, leaving 15 bases between them. The CDR3 totals 15 residues. Germline assignment: CDR1 SNHLY and CDR2 FYNNEI. The CDR3 DNA reads TGTGCCAGCAGTGGAGGATTGGGGGTCGACTATGGCTACACCTTC. Translated: CASSGGLGVDYGYTF.

The chain links TRBV9 to TRBJ2-1; D call uncertain. The germline gives CDR1 SGDLS, CDR2 YYNGEE. The CDR3 runs 15 residues. Trimming removed 4 bases at V and 0 bases at J, with 11 bases between. As DNA, the CDR3 is TGTGCCAGCAGCCCCGGCCTTAGCTCCTACAATGAGCAGTTCTTC. As protein: CASSPGLSSYNEQFF.

The CDR3 nucleotides are TGTGCCAGCAGTGAGGTTCGAAGCTTCGAATGGGAGACCCAGTACTTC. As protein: CASSEVRSFEWETQYF. The V and J genes are TRBV25-1 and TRBJ2-5; no clear D gene. Germline V gene lookup returns CDR1 MGHDK and CDR2 SYGVNS. This CDR3 comprises 16 residues. The ends were cut back, 3 bases at V and 5 bases at J, with 19 bases in the middle.

This clone was seen only once. Here the CDR3 reads CASSRTGATYEQYF. In DNA, the CDR3 is TGTGCCAGCAGCCGGACAGGGGCAACGTACGAGCAGTACTTC. This chain links TRBV7-9 with TRBJ2-7, with TRBD1 matching over 9 bases. Losses at the gene ends were 5 bases for V and 4 bases for J; bases not matched to a gene: 6. CDR3 length: 14 amino acids. From germline, CDR1 is SEHNR and CDR2 FQNEAQ (reference sequence).

The rearrangement links TRBV7-9 to TRBJ2-1; 14 bases fit TRBD2. V lost 4 bases and J lost 4; bases outside the gene matches: 6. The CDR3 is 17 amino acids. From germline, CDR1 is SEHNR and CDR2 FQNEAQ (reference sequence). The CDR3 spells CASSSTGTSGGYNEQFF. As DNA, the CDR3 is TGTGCCAGCAGCTCAACTGGGACTAGCGGGGGATACAATGAGCAGTTCTTC.

As DNA, the CDR3 is TGTGCCAGCAGCGTGCCCTCCGGGAACACTGAAGCTTTCTTT. Protein: CASSVPSGNTEAFF. The gene calls are TRBV9 and TRBJ1-1; D is undetermined. The CDR3 has 14 amino acids. Per germline, CDR1 SGDLS and CDR2 YYNGEE. V was shortened by 2 bases and J by 1 base, with 9 bases between the two germline ends.

The chain couples TRBV19 to TRBJ2-3; D is undetermined. There are 14 residues in the CDR3. Germline CDR1 reads LNHDA; CDR2 reads SQIVND (reference sequence). Trimming took 4 bases from V and 0 from J, leaving 8 bases between them. Written as DNA, the CDR3 is TGTGCCAGTAGTAGTGACGGGAGCACAGATACGCAGTATTTT. Translation: CASSSDGSTDTQYF.

The chain employs TRBV27 and TRBJ2-1; 13 bases map to TRBD2. CDR1 is MNHEY and CDR2 is SMNVEV in the germline V gene (reference sequence). The CDR3 is 18 amino acids. V trimming: 5 bases; J trimming: 3 bases; junction bases outside the gene matches: 10. CDR3 DNA: TGTGCCAGCAGTCCGGGACTAGCGGGACCGCCATACTACAATGAGCAGTTCTTC. It specifies CASSPGLAGPPYYNEQFF.

A single count supports this clone. The chain has TRBV27 and TRBJ2-1, with D unclear. CDR1 MNHEY and CDR2 SMNVEV come from the germline V gene (reference sequence). The V end was cut by 1 base, the J end by 11 bases, with 12 bases between. The CDR3 length is 13 residues. CDR3 region: CASSLFPRTQQFF. DNA for the CDR3: TGTGCCAGCAGTTTATTCCCCCGGACCCAGCAGTTCTTC.